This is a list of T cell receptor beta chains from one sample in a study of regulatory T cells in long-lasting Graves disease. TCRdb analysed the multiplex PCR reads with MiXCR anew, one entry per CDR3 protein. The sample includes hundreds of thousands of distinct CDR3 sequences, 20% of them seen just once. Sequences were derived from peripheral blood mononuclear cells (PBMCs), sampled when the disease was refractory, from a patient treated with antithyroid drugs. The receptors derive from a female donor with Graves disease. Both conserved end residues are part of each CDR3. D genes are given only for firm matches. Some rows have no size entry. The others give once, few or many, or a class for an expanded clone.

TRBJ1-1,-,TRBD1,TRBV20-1,TGCAGTGCTAGACCGGGACAGGGCGTTAACATTAAAGCTTTCTTT,CSARPGQGVNIKAFF
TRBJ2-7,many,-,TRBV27,TGTGCCAGCAGTTTCGCCCGTGACTACGAGCAGTACTTC,CASSFARDYEQYF
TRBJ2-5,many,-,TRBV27,TGTGCCAGCAGTTTTCTCGCGGGACAAGAGACCCAGTACTTC,CASSFLAGQETQYF
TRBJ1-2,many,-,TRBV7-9,TGTGCCGCTACTGGTGGAGGGCCCGGCCACACCTTC,CAATGGGPGHTF
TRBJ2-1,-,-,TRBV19,TGTGCCAGTAGTATAGATAGGGGAACCTCCTACAATGAGCAGTTCTTC,CASSIDRGTSYNEQFF
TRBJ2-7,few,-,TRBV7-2,TGTGCCAGCAGCGCAACTAGGTACGAGCAGTACTTC,CASSATRYEQYF
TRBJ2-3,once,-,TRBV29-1,TGCAGCGTTGCATCGAGGGGTTCTGGCACAGATACGCAGTATTTT,CSVASRGSGTDTQYF
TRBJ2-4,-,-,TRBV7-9,TGTGCCAGCAGCATTTGGAGCGGCCCCAAAAACATTCAGTACTTC,CASSIWSGPKNIQYF
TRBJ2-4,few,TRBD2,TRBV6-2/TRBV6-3,TGTGCCAGCCGCCCACTAGCGGGAGGCCAAAACATTCAGTACTTC,CASRPLAGGQNIQYF
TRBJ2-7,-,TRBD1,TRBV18,TGTGCCAGCTCAAGGGACAGGATCTACGAGCAGTACTTC,CASSRDRIYEQYF
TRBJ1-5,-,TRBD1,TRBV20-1,TGCAGTGCTAGGGCCGGGACAGGGTCAGGTCAGCCCCAGCATTTT,CSARAGTGSGQPQHF
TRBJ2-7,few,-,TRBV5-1,TGCGCCAGCAATGGGGCAGGGCCCTACGAGCAGTACTTC,CASNGAGPYEQYF
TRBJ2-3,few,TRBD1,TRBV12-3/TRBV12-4,TGTGCCAGCAGTTATGGGGACAGGGCGGATACGCAGTATTTT,CASSYGDRADTQYF
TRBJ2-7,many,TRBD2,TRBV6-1,TGTGCCAGCTCTAGGACTAGCGGGTATGGTTACGAGCAGTACTTC,CASSRTSGYGYEQYF
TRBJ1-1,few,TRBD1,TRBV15,TGTGCCACCAGCAATGGCGACAGGGGAGAAGGAAAGGGAGCTTTCTTT,CATSNGDRGEGKGAFF
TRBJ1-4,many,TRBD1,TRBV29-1,TGCAGCGTTGACCTGACAGGGGGAGGAAAACTGTTTTTT,CSVDLTGGGKLFF
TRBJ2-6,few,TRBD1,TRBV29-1,TGCAGCGTTGATCAGGGACAGGGACCCTCTGGGGCCAACGTCCTGACTTTC,CSVDQGQGPSGANVLTF
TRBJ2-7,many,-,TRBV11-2,TGTGCCAGCAGCCGAACGGACGGTGCCTACGAGCAGTACTTC,CASSRTDGAYEQYF
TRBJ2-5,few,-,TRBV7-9,TGTGCCAGCAGCTTACAGGTCCAAGAGACCCAGTACTTC,CASSLQVQETQYF
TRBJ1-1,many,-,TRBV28,TGTGCCAGCATACGGGGGGGGTACTCTGAAGCTTTCTTT,CASIRGGYSEAFF
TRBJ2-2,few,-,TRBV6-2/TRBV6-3,TGTGCCAGCAGTTACAGCCGGAACACCGGGGAGCTGTTTTTT,CASSYSRNTGELFF
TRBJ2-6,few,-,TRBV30,TGTGCCTGGAGTCCCCCAGGTTACTCTGGGGCCAACGTCCTGACTTTC,CAWSPPGYSGANVLTF
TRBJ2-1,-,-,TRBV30,TGTGCCTGGAGTGAACCCTTTGAGGGAGGATACAATGAGCAGTTCTTC,CAWSEPFEGGYNEQFF